This T cell receptor beta chain derives from a study of OX40 agonist ivuxolimab in advanced cancers. Findings and caveats of the study: At 0.1 to 3.0 mg/kg and by week 6, CD4+ and CD8+ T cells in the blood had expanded clonally. It was also the case that some nonresponders had low normalized T-cell clonal expansion.

Germline CDR1 reads LNHDA; CDR2 reads SQIVND (reference sequence). The CDR3 has 15 amino acids. V was cut by 1 base and J by 4 bases, with 11 bases left in between. Of note for this clone: The antigen remains undetermined.

The data were produced by immunoSEQ multiplex PCR, yet TCRdb's version contains in-frame clones alone and is incomplete. Among some 77,000 clones listed, 80% to 95% were seen once. J is TRBJ1-3 and V is TRBV19, with D uncertain. The sequence derives from an adult with an advanced solid tumor such as melanoma, head and neck, liver or kidney cancer. Sequencing was performed on CD4+ or CD8+ T cells sorted from blood, taken in a trial of the OX40 agonist ivuxolimab. The chain's CDR3 is CASSIGRLGGNTIYF. Written as DNA, the CDR3 is TGTGCCAGTAGTATAGGCCGCCTGGGAGGAAACACCATATATTTT.